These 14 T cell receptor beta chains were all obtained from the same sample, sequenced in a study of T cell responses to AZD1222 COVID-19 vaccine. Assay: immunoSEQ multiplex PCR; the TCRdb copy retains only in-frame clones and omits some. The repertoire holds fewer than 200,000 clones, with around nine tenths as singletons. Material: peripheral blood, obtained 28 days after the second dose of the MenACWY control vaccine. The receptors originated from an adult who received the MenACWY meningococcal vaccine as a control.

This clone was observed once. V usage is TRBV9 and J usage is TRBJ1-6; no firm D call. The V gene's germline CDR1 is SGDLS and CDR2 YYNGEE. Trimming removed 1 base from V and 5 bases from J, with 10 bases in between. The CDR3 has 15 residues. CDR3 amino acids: CASSVQPGNNSPLHF. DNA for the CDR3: TGTGCCAGCAGCGTACAACCGGGGAATAATTCACCCCTCCACTTT.

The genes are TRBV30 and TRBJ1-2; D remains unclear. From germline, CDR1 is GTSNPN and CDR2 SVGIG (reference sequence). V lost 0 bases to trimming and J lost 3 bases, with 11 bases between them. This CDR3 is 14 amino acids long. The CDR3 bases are TGTGCCTGGAGTGTAACGGTTAGGTACTATGGCTACACCTTC. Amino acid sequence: CAWSVTVRYYGYTF.

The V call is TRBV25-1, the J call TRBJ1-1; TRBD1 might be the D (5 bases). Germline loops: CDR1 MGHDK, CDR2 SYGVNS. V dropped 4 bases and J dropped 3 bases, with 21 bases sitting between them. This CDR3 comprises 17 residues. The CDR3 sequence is CASSAGTLGIVYTEAFF. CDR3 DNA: TGTGCCAGCAGTGCCGGGACCTTGGGGATTGTCTACACTGAAGCTTTCTTT.

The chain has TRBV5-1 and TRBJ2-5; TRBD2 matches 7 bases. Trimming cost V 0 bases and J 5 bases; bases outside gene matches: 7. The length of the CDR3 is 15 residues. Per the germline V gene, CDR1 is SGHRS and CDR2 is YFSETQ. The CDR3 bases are TGCGCCAGCAGCTTGGCTTCTGGGGGAGGGGAGACCCAGTACTTC. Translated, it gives CASSLASGGGETQYF.

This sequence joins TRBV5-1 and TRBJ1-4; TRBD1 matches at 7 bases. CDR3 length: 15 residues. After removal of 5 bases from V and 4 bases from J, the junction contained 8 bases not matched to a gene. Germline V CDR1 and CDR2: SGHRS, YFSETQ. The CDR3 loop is CASRSRQGGNEKLFF. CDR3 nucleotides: TGCGCCAGCAGGAGTCGACAGGGAGGTAATGAAAAACTGTTTTTT.

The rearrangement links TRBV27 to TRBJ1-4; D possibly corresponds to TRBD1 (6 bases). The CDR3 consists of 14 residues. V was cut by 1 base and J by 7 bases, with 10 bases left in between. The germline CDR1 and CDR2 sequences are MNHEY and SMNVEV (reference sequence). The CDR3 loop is CASSLFRGGEKLFF. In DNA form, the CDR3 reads TGTGCCAGCAGTTTATTCAGGGGCGGTGAAAAACTGTTTTTT.

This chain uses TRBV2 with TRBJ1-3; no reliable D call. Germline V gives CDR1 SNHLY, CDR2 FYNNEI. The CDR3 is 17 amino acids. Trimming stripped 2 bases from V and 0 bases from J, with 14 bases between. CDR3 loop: CASSELVARFSGNTIYF. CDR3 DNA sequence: TGTGCCAGCAGTGAATTGGTGGCCAGGTTCTCTGGAAACACCATATATTTT.

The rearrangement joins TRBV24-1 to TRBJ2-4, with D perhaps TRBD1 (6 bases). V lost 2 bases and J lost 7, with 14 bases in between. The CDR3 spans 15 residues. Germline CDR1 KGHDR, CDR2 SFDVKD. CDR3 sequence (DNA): TGTGCCACCAGTGATTCTTTAGGAAGGGGGAACATTCAGTACTTC. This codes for CATSDSLGRGNIQYF.

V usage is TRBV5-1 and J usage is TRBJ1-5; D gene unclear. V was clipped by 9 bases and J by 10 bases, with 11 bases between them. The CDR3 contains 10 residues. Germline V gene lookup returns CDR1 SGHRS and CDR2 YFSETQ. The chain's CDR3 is CATRSRPQHF. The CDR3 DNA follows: TGCGCCACCCGATCACGACCCCAGCATTTT.

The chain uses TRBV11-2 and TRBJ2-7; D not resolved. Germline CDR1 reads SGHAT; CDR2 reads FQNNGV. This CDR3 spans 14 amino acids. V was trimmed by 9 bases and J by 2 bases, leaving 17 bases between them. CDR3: CASSRTQSTYEQYF. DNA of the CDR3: TGTGCCAGTTCACGGACGCAATCGACCTACGAGCAGTACTTC.

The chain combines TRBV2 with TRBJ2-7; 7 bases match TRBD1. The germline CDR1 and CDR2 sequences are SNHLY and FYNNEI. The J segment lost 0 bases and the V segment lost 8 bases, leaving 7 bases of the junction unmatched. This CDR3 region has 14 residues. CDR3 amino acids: CASVIQGVSYEQYF. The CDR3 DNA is TGTGCCAGCGTGATCCAGGGGGTCTCCTACGAGCAGTACTTC.

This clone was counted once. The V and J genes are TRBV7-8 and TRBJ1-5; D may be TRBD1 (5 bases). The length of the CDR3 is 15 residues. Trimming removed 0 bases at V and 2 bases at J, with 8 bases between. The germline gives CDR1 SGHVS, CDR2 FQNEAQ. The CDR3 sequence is CASSLAGVRNQPQHF. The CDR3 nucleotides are TGTGCCAGCAGCTTAGCGGGGGTACGCAATCAGCCCCAGCATTTT.

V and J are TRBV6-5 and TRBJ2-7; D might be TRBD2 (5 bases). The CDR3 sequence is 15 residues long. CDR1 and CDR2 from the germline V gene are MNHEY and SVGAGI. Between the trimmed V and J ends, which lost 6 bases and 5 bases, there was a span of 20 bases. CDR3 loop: CASSPPWGDGNEQYF. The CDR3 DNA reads TGTGCCAGCAGCCCCCCGTGGGGAGATGGAAACGAGCAGTACTTC.

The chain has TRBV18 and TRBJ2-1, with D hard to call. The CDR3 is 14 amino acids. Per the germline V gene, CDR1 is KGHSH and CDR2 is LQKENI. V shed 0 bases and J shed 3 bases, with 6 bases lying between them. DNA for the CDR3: TGTGCCAGCTCACCACCTCCGGACTACAATGAGCAGTTCTTC. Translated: CASSPPPDYNEQFF.